The 6 T cell receptor beta chains below were found in one sample sequenced in a study of blood T cell repertoires in COVID-19. Generated by immunoSEQ multiplex PCR, the TCRdb table keeps only in-frame clones and is missing some. The sample has about 84,000 clones, under 85% seen once; the top ten hold 25% to 30%. The sample taken for sequencing was peripheral blood. These receptors originate from a woman of 80 years or more with acute or convalescent COVID-19.

This chain joins TRBV10-3 and TRBJ2-2; D might be TRBD2 (5 bases). Trimming shortened V by 6 bases and J by 4 bases, and 15 bases separated the two germline ends. Per germline, CDR1 ENHRY and CDR2 SYGVKD. The CDR3 extends over 15 amino acids. This CDR3 reads CAISNSGGGTGELFF. CDR3 nucleotide sequence: TGTGCCATCAGCAACTCGGGTGGAGGCACCGGGGAGCTGTTTTTT.

The chain combines TRBV5-1 with TRBJ1-1; 9 bases match TRBD1. Trimming took 4 bases from V and 3 from J; bases not matched to a gene: 10. Germline V gives CDR1 SGHRS, CDR2 YFSETQ. CDR3 size: 16 residues. The CDR3 region has the DNA TGCGCCAGCAGCAGGGACAGGGCGAAGAAGGACACTGAAGCTTTCTTT. It translates to CASSRDRAKKDTEAFF.

This clone was recorded a few times. The rearrangement uses TRBV2 and TRBJ2-7; D unclear. CDR1 SNHLY and CDR2 FYNNEI come from the germline V gene. Trimming pared 3 bases from V and 1 base from J, leaving 7 bases between. The CDR3 loop spans 13 amino acids. CDR3 residues: CASSDADSYEQYF. The CDR3 nucleotides read TGTGCCAGCAGTGATGCGGATTCCTACGAGCAGTACTTC.

CDR3 sequence (DNA): TGTGCCAGCAGTGAATCTATCTTGTCCTACGAGCAGTACTTC. This codes for CASSESILSYEQYF. The chain uses TRBV2 and TRBJ2-7; D unresolved. Germline-derived CDR1 and CDR2 are SNHLY and FYNNEI. V dropped 2 bases and J dropped 1 base, with 9 bases sitting between them. This CDR3 has 14 amino acids.

The DNA for the CDR3 is TGTGCCAGCAGTTACTCGGGAGGCGGTGGACAGCCCCAGCATTTT. Translating it yields CASSYSGGGGQPQHF. The chain joins TRBV6-5 to TRBJ1-5, with unresolved D. With 0 bases removed from V and 7 bases from J, the gap between germline ends came to 13 bases. The CDR3 consists of 15 residues. Germline lookup yields CDR1 MNHEY and CDR2 SVGAGI.

This clone came up once. Here the CDR3 DNA reads TGTGCCAGCAGTGAGTCGGTAGGGGGCATTCGAGGCACAGATACGCAGTATTTT. Translated: CASSESVGGIRGTDTQYF. The chain links TRBV6-1 to TRBJ2-3, with TRBD1 matching 7 bases. CDR1 is MNHNS, CDR2 SASEGT, per germline. The CDR3 is 18 amino acids. Unmatched junction bases numbered 13, after V lost 3 bases and J lost 1 base.